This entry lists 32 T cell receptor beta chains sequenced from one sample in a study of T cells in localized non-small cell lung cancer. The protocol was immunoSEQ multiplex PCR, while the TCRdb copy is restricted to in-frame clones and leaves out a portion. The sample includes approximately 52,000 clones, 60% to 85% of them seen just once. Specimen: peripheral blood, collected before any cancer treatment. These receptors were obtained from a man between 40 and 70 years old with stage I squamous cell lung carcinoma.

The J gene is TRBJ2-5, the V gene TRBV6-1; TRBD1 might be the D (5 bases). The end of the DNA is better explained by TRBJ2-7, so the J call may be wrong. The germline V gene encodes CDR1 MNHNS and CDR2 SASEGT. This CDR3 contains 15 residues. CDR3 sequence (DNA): TGTGCCAGCGGTTGGGGCGGATCAAACTCCTACGAGCAGTACTTC. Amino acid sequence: CASGWGGSNSYEQYF.

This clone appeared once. The CDR3 sequence: CASSIQPGVSTEAFF. CDR3 sequence (DNA): TGTGCCAGTAGTATACAGCCGGGGGTGAGCACTGAAGCTTTCTTT. The rearrangement uses TRBV19 and TRBJ1-1; D possibly corresponds to TRBD1 (5 bases). V was cut by 2 bases and J by 4 bases, with 14 bases left in between. Germline loops: CDR1 LNHDA, CDR2 SQIVND (reference sequence). The CDR3 has 15 amino acids.

This chain's CDR3 is CASSPQETQYF. CDR3 in DNA: TGTGCCAGCAGTCCCCAAGAGACCCAGTACTTC. The V call is TRBV27, the J call TRBJ2-5; no firm D call. V lost 5 bases to trimming and J lost 1 base, with 2 bases between them. Germline CDR1 and CDR2: MNHEY and SMNVEV (reference sequence). The CDR3 is 11 amino acids.

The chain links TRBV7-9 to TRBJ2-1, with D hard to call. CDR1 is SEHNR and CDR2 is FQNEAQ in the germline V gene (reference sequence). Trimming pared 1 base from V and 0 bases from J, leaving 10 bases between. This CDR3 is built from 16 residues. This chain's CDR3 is CASSLVFAHSYNEQFF. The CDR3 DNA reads TGTGCCAGCAGCTTAGTCTTTGCCCACTCCTACAATGAGCAGTTCTTC.

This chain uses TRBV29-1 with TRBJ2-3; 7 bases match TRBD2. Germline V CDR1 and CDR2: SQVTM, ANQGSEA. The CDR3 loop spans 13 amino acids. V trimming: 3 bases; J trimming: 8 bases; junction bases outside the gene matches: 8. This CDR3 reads CSVDLASGGTQYF. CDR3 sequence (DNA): TGCAGCGTTGACCTCGCCTCGGGAGGTACGCAGTATTTT.

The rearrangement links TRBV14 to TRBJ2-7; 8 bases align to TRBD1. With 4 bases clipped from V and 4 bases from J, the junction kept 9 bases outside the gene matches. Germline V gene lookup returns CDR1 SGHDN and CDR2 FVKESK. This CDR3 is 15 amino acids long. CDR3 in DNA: TGTGCCAGCAGCCCGATAGGACAGGGAAGGTACGAGCAGTACTTC. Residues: CASSPIGQGRYEQYF.

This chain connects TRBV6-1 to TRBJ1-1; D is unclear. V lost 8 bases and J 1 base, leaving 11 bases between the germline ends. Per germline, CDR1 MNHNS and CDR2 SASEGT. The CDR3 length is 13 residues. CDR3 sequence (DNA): TGTGCCAGCCACACGGTGGGGAACACTGAAGCTTTCTTT. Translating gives CASHTVGNTEAFF.

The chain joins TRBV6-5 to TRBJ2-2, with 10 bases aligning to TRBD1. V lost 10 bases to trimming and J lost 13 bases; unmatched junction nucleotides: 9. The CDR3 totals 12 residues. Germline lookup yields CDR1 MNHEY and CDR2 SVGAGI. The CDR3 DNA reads TGTGCCACCCGACAGGGGGCGGTCGGGCTGTTTTTT. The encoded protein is CATRQGAVGLFF.

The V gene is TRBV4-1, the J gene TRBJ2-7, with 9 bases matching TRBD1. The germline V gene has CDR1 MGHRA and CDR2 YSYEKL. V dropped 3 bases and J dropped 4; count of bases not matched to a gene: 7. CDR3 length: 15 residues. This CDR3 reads CASSQAGTGHYEQYF. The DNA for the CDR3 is TGCGCCAGCAGCCAGGCCGGGACAGGGCATTACGAGCAGTACTTC.

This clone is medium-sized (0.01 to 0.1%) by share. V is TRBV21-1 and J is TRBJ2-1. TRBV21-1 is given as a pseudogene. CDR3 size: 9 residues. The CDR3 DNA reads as TGTGCCAGCAGCAATGAGCAGTTCTTC. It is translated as CASSNEQFF.

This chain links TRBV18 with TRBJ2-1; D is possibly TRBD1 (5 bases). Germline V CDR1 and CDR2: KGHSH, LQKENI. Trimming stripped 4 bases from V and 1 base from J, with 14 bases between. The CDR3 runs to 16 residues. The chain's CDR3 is CASSREQVNSYNEQFF. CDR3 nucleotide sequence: TGTGCCAGCTCACGAGAACAGGTTAATTCCTACAATGAGCAGTTCTTC.

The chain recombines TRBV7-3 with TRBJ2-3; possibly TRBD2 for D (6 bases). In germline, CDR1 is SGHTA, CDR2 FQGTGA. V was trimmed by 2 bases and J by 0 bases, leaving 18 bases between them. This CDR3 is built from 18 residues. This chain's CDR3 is CASSLWDFGTSSTDTQYF. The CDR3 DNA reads TGTGCCAGCAGCTTATGGGACTTTGGGACTTCGAGCACAGATACGCAGTATTTT.

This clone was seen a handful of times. The CDR3 here is CASSYSQYTEAFF. The CDR3 region has the DNA TGTGCCAGCAGTTACTCGCAGTACACTGAAGCTTTCTTT. The chain links TRBV6-5 to TRBJ1-1, with unresolved D. Germline CDR1 MNHEY, CDR2 SVGAGI. This CDR3 contains 13 residues. Trimming pared 0 bases from V and 3 bases from J, leaving 5 bases between.

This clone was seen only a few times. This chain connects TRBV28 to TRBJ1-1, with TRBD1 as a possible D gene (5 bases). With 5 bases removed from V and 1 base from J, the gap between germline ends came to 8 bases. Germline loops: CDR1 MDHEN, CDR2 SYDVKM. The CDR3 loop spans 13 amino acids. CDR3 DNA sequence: TGTGCCAGCAGTCTGGGGGGGAACACTGAAGCTTTCTTT. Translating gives CASSLGGNTEAFF. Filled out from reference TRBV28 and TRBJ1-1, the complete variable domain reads DVKVTQSSRYLVKRTGEKVFLECVQDMDHENMFWYRQDPGLGLRLIYFSYDVKMKEKGDIPEGYSVSREKKERFSLILESASTNQTSMYLCASSLGGNTEAFFGQGTRLTVV.

CDR3: CASSSGGGTHNEQFF. The CDR3 DNA is TGTGCCAGCAGCTCTGGCGGGGGGACGCACAATGAGCAGTTCTTC. The chain carries TRBV11-3 and TRBJ2-1, with 8 positions matching TRBD2. This CDR3 spans 15 amino acids. Losses at the gene ends were 4 bases for V and 5 bases for J; bases not matched to a gene: 7. CDR1 is SGHNT, CDR2 YENEEA, per germline.

This CDR3 reads CAIKGGGMNTEAFF. The DNA for the CDR3 is TGTGCCATCAAGGGAGGGGGAATGAACACTGAAGCTTTCTTT. The chain is built from TRBV10-3 and TRBJ1-1; D might be TRBD1 (6 bases). Germline V gives CDR1 ENHRY, CDR2 SYGVKD. V lost 7 bases and J lost 0, with 12 bases in between. This CDR3 spans 14 amino acids.

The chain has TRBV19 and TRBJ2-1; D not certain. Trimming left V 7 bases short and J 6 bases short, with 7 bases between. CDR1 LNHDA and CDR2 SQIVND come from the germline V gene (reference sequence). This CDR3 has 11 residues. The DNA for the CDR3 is TGTGCCAGTAAGTGGCTCAATGAGCAGTTCTTC. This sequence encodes CASKWLNEQFF.

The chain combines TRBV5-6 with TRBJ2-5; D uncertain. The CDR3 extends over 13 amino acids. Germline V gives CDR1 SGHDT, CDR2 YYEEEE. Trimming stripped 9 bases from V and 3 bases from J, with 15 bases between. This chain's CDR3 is CATSYLTEETQYF. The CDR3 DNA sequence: TGTGCCACTTCATATCTTACGGAAGAGACCCAGTACTTC.

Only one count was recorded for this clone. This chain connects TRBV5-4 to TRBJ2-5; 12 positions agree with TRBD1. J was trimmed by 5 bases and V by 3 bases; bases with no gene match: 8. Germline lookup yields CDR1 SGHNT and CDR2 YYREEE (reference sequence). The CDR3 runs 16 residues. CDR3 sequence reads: CASSSGTGGAFETQYF. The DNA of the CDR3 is TGTGCCAGCAGCTCTGGGACAGGGGGCGCATTTGAGACCCAGTACTTC. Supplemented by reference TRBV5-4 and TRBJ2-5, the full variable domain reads ETGVTQSPTHLIKTRGQQVTLRCSSQSGHNTVSWYQQALGQGPQFIFQYYREEENGRGNFPPRFSGLQFPNYSSELNVNALELDDSALYLCASSSGTGGAFETQYFGPGTRLLVL.

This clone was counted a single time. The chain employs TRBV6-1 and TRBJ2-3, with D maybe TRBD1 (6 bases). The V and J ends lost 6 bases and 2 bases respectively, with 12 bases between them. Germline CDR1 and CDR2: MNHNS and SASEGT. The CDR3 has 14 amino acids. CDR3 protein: CASSKNRVTDTQYF. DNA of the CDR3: TGTGCCAGCAGCAAGAACAGGGTCACAGATACGCAGTATTTT.

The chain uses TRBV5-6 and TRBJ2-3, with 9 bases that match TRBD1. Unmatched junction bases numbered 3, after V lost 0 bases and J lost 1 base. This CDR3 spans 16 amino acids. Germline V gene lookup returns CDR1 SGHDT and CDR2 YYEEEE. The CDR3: CASSLGQGVRTDTQYF. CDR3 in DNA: TGTGCCAGCAGCTTGGGACAGGGGGTTCGCACAGATACGCAGTATTTT.

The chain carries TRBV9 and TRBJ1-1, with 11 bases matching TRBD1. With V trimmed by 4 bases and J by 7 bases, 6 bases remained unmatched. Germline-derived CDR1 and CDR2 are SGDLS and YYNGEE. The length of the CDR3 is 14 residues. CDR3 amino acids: CASSSGQGAFEAFF. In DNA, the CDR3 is TGTGCCAGCAGCTCCGGACAGGGGGCTTTTGAAGCTTTCTTT.

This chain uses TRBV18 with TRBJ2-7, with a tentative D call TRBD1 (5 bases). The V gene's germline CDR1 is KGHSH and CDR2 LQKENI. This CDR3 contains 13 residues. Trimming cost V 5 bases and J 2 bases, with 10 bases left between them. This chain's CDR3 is CASSVQAPYEQYF. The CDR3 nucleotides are TGTGCCAGCTCAGTACAGGCCCCCTACGAGCAGTACTTC.

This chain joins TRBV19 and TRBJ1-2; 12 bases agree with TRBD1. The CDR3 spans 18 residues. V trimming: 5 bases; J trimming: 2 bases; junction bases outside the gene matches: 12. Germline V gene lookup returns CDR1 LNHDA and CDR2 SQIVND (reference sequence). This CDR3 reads CASSLKPPGQGANYGYTF. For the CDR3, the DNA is TGTGCCAGTAGTCTTAAGCCCCCGGGACAGGGGGCGAACTATGGCTACACCTTC.

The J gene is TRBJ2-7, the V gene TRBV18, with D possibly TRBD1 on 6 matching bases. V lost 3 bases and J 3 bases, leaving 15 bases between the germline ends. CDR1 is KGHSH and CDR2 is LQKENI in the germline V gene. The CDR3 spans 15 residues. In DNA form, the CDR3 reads TGTGCCAGCTCACCTTTACAGGGAAGGGGCTACGAGCAGTACTTC. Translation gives CASSPLQGRGYEQYF.

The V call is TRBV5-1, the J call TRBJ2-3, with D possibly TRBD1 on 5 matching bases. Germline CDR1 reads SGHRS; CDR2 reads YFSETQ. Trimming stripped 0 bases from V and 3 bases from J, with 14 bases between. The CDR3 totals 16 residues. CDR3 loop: CASSLGPGIGTDTQYF. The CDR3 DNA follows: TGCGCCAGCAGCTTGGGACCAGGGATCGGTACAGATACGCAGTATTTT. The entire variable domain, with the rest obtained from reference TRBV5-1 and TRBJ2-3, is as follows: KAGVTQTPRYLIKTRGQQVTLSCSPISGHRSVSWYQQTPGQGLQFLFEYFSETQRNKGNFPGRFSGRQFSNSRSEMNVSTLELGDSALYLCASSLGPGIGTDTQYFGPGTRLTVL.

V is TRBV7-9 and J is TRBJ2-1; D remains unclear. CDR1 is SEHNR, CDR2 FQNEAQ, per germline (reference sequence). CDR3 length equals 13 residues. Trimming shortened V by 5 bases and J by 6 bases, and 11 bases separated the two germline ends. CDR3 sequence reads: CASSPPVSNEQFF. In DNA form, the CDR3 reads TGTGCCAGCAGCCCCCCGGTCAGCAATGAGCAGTTCTTC. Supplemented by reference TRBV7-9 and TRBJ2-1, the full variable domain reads DTGVSQNPRHKITKRGQNVTFRCDPISEHNRLYWYRQTLGQGPEFLTYFQNEAQLEKSRLLSDRFSAERPKGSFSTLEIQRTEQGDSAMYLCASSPPVSNEQFFGPGTRLTVL.

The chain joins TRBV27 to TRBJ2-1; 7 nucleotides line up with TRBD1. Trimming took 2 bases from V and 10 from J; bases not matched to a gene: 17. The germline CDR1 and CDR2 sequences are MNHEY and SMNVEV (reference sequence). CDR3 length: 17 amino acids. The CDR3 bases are TGTGCCAGCAGTTTAACCCCGACAGGGATGGGCCGGAGAGAGCAGTTCTTC. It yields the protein CASSLTPTGMGRREQFF.

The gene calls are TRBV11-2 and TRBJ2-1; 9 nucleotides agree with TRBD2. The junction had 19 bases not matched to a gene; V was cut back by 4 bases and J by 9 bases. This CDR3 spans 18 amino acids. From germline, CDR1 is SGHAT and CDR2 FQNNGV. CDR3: CASSSRSLTSGGGGEQFF. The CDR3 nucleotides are TGTGCCAGCAGCTCCCGCTCGTTGACTAGCGGCGGGGGGGGTGAGCAGTTCTTC.

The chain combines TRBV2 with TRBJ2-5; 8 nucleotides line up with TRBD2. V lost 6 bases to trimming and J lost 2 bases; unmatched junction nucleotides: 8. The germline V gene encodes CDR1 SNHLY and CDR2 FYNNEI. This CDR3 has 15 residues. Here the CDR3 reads CASRVGLAAQETQYF. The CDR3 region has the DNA TGTGCCAGCAGGGTTGGACTAGCAGCGCAAGAGACCCAGTACTTC.

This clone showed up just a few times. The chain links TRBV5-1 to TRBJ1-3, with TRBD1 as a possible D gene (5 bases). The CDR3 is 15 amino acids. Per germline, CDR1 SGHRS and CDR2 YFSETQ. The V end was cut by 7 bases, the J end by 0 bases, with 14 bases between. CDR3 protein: CASAQDGTSGNTIYF. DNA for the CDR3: TGCGCCAGCGCACAGGACGGCACCTCTGGAAACACCATATATTTT.

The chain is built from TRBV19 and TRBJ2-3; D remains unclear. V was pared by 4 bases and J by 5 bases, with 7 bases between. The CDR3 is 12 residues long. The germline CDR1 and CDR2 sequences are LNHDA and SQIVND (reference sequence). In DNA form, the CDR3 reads TGTGCCAGTAGTAGCCCCCGAGATACGCAGTATTTT. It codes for CASSSPRDTQYF.